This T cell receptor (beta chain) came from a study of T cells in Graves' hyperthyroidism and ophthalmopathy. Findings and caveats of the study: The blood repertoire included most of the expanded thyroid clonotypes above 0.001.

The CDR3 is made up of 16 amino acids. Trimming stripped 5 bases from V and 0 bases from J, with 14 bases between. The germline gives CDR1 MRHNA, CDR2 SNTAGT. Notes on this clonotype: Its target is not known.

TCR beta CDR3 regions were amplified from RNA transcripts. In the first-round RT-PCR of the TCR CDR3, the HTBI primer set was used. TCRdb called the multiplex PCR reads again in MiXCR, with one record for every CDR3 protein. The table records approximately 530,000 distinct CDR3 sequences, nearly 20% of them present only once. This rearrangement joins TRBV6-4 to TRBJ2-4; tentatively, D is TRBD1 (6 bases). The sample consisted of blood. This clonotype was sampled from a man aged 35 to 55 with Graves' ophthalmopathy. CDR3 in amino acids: CASSFPGQLAKNIQYF. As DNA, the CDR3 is TGTGCCAGCAGTTTTCCGGGACAACTAGCCAAAAACATTCAGTACTTC.